This T cell receptor beta chain was profiled in a study of blood T cell repertoires in COVID-19 (dated by TCRdb to 2018 to 2021). With respect to the entire study: Samples from collaborators originated in the United States, Italy and Spain and spanned both the acute and convalescent phases of COVID-19. The material from the prospective study consisted of cDNA or gDNA derived from T cells, B-cell-depleted T cells, or PBMCs. Deeply sampled blood TCRbeta repertoires from subjects exposed to, actively infected with, or recovered from COVID-19 were included in the dataset. The repertoires were made available in a free public database intended to serve as a resource for research on the immune response to SARS-CoV-2. The samples were drawn from two sources: the first 160 participants of the ongoing ImmuneRACE study, and approximately 1,300 subjects contributed by 6 global collaborators. Nearly every sample came with metadata listing a de-identified subject ID, COVID-19 status, age in years and sex. HLA class I and class II types, where available, came from metadata supplied by the sample provider rather than from assay-based typing. Study-level results and caveats: Clinical and demographic metadata were provided uncurated, with the amount varying by source and participant.

V is pared back by 3 bases and J by 15 bases, with 15 bases lying between the germline termini. There are 13 amino acids in the CDR3, from cysteine to phenylalanine inclusive. Only the CDR3 region is kept as DNA, spanning 39 bases read in frame from base 1. CDR1 is given as LGHDT and CDR2 as YNNKEL, both from the germline V gene (reference sequence). TCRbeta CDR3 regions were amplified from genomic DNA using the immunoSEQ Assay, a bias-controlled multiplex PCR. The paper's processing steps were these. Nucleated cell counts per sample were estimated from amplification of reference gene primers within the assay. To quantify the absolute abundance of each unique TCRbeta CDR3 rearrangement, sequence reads were collapsed and filtered. For each sample, productive Simpson clonality was calculated as the square root of Simpson's diversity index over productive rearrangements. TCRdb obtained this table from immuneACCESS and retained in-frame rearrangements with V and J assigned. These tables miss some clones; where compared with another copy, unresolved V genes account for less than half of the shortfall, and the remainder is unexplained. That table furnishes V, J and clone size, whereas the DNA furnished D and trimming. The sample records roughly 100,000 clones, 65% to 90% of which are singletons. About 19% of the sample comes from the top ten.

Collaborating institutions collected whole blood in K2EDTA tubes following their own protocols. Collaborator samples were shipped for TCRbeta analysis as frozen whole blood, isolated PBMCs, or DNA extracted from either sample type. A word on this clone: The antigen this receptor binds is unknown. Base qualities are not recorded, but no much larger clone differs from it by a single base.

The clonotype comes from a woman of 80 years or more with acute or convalescent COVID-19. The material sequenced was peripheral blood. The rearrangement combines TRBV3-1 (or the pseudogene TRBV3-2) with TRBJ1-6; no confident D gene assignment can be made. The sequenced DNA: TGTGCCAGCAGCCATTCCCGGAGGCAGATCCTCCACTTT. Its protein reads: CASSHSRRQILHF.